The clone carrying this TCR beta chain was seen a few times. PBMC RNA served as the TCR library source. The guidelines of the American Thyroid Association were the basis for diagnosing Graves' disease. This sample is drawn from a study of regulatory T cells in long-lasting Graves disease. TCRdb ran MiXCR on the reads and lists one entry per CDR3 protein. The data show approximately 780 distinct CDR3 sequences, 55% to 60% seen once. The ends were cut back, 3 bases at V and 0 bases at J, with 8 bases in the middle. Germline V CDR1 and CDR2: DFQATT, SNEGSKA (reference sequence). The CDR3 covers 13 residues.

J is TRBJ1-1 and V is TRBV20-1; the D is unclear. The receptor comes from a female donor with Graves disease. Sequencing used peripheral blood mononuclear cells (PBMCs), obtained with antithyroid drug treatment, in newly diagnosed or persistent Graves disease (not recorded which). The CDR3 here is CSARGGLNTEAFF. CDR3 coding DNA: TGCAGTGCTAGGGGCGGTTTGAACACTGAAGCTTTCTTT.